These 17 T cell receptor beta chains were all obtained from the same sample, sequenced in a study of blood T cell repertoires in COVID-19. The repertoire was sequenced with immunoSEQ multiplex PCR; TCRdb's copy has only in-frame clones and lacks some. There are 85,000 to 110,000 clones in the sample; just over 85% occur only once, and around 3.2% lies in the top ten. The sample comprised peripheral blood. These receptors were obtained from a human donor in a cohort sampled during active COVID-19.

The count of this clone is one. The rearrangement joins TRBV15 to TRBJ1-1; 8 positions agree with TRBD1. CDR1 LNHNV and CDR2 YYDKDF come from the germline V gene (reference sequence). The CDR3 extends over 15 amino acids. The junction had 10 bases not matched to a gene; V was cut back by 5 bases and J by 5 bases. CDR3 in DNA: TGTGCCACCAGCTTGACAGGGGAAGGAGGGACTGAAGCTTTCTTT. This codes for CATSLTGEGGTEAFF.

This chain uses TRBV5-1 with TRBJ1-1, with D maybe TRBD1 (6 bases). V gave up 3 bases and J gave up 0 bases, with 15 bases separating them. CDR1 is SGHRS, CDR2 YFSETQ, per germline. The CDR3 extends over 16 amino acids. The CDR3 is CASSSWDTPVNTEAFF. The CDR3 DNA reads TGCGCCAGCAGCTCATGGGACACTCCGGTGAACACTGAAGCTTTCTTT.

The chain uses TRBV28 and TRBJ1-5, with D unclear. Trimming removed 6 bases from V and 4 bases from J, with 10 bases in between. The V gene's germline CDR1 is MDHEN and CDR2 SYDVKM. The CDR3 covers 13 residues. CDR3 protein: CASRFPGNQPQHF. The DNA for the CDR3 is TGTGCCAGCAGATTCCCAGGTAATCAGCCCCAGCATTTT.

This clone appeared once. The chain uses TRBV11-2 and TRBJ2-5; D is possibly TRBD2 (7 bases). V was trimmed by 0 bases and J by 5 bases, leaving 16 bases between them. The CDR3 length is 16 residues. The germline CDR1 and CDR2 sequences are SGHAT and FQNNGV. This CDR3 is CASSLDRGAGVETQYF. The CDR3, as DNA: TGTGCCAGCAGCTTAGATCGGGGGGCTGGGGTGGAGACCCAGTACTTC.

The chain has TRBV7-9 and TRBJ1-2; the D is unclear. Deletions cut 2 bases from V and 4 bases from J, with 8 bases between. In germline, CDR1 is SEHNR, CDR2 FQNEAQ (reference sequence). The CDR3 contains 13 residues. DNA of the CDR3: TGTGCCAGCAGCTTAAAGCCATTCTATGGCTACACCTTC. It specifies CASSLKPFYGYTF.

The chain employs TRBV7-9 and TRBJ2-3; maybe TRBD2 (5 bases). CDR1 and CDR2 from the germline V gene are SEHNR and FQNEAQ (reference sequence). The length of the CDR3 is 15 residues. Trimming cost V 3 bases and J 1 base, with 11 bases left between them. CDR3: CASSFYAGGTDTQYF. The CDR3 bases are TGTGCCAGCAGCTTTTATGCCGGGGGCACAGATACGCAGTATTTT.

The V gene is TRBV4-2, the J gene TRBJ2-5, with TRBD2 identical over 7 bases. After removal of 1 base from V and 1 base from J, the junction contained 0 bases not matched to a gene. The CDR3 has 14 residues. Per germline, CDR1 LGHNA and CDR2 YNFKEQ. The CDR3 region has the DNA TGTGCCAGCAGCCAAGGACTAGCCCAAGAGACCCAGTACTTC. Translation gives CASSQGLAQETQYF.

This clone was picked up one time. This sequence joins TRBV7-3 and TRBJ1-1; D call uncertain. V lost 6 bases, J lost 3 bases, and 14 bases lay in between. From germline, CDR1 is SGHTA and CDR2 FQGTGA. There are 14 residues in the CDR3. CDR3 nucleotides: TGTGCCAGCAGGACTGATCCCCGAGACACTGAAGCTTTCTTT. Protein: CASRTDPRDTEAFF. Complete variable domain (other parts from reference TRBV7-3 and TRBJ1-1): GAGVSQTPSNKVTEKGKYVELRCDPISGHTALYWYRQSLGQGPEFLIYFQGTGAADDSGLPNDRFFAVRPEGSVSTLKIQRTERGDSAVYLCASRTDPRDTEAFFGQGTRLTVV.

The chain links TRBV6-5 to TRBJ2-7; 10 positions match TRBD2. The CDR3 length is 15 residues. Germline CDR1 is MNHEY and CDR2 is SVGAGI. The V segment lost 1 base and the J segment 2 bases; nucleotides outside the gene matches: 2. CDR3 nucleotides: TGTGCCAGCAGTTACTTAAGCGGGAGGGCCTACGAGCAGTACTTC. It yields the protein CASSYLSGRAYEQYF.

DNA of the CDR3: TGTGCCACCAGCGCCTACGGGACTAGCGGAGCGGGTGAGCAGTTCTTC. This encodes CATSAYGTSGAGEQFF. The chain is built from TRBV15 and TRBJ2-1; 11 nucleotides align to TRBD2. This CDR3 has 16 amino acids. Germline V gene lookup returns CDR1 LNHNV and CDR2 YYDKDF (reference sequence). After removal of 5 bases from V and 9 bases from J, the junction contained 12 bases not matched to a gene. Together with reference TRBV15 and TRBJ2-1, the CDR3 gives the full variable domain: DAMVIQNPRYQVTQFGKPVTLSCSQTLNHNVMYWYQQKSSQAPKLLFHYYDKDFNNEADTPDNFQSRRPNTSFCFLDIRSPGLGDTAMYLCATSAYGTSGAGEQFFGPGTRLTVL.

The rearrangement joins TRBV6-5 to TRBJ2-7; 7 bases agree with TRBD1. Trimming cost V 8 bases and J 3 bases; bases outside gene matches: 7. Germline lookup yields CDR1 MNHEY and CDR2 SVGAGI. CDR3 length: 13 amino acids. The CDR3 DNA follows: TGTGCCAGCCGGTACAGGGGAAACTACGAGCAGTACTTC. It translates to CASRYRGNYEQYF.

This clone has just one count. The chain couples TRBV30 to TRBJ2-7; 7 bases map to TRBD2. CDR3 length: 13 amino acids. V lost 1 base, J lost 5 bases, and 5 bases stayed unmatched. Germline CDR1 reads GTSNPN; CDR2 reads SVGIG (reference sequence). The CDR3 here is CAWSGGLGDEQYF. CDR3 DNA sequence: TGTGCCTGGAGTGGAGGACTAGGGGACGAGCAGTACTTC.

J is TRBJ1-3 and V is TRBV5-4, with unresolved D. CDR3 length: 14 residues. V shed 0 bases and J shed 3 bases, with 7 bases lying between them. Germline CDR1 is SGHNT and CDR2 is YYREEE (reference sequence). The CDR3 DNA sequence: TGTGCCAGCAGCTTGGACAGCCTTGGAAACACCATATATTTT. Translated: CASSLDSLGNTIYF.

This chain's CDR3 is CASSPRDRGGNQPQHF. CDR3 nucleotides: TGTGCCAGCAGTCCCCGAGACAGGGGGGGCAATCAGCCCCAGCATTTT. The chain links TRBV27 to TRBJ1-5, with 9 bases matching TRBD1. This CDR3 comprises 16 residues. V shed 5 bases, J shed 2 bases, and the junction held 7 bases outside the gene matches. The germline V gene has CDR1 MNHEY and CDR2 SMNVEV (reference sequence).

CDR3 nucleotide sequence: TGCGCCAGCAGCTTCGAGGGATCTAGCACAGATACGCAGTATTTT. This translates into CASSFEGSSTDTQYF. V and J are TRBV5-1 and TRBJ2-3; possible D gene TRBD2, 5 bases. V was trimmed by 2 bases and J by 0 bases, leaving 10 bases between them. This CDR3 has 15 residues. Germline V gene lookup returns CDR1 SGHRS and CDR2 YFSETQ.

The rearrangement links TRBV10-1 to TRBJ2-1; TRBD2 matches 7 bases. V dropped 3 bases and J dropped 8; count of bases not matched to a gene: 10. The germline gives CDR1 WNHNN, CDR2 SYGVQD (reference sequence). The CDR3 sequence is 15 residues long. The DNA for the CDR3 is TGCGCCAGCAGTGAATCTGGCGGGAGTTATCATGAGCAGTTCTTC. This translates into CASSESGGSYHEQFF.

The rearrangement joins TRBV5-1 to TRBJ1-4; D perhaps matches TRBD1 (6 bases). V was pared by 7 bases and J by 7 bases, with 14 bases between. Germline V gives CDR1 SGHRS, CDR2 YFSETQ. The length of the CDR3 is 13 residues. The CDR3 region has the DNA TGCGCCAGCCGGCGGCAGGGGAGTGAAAAACTGTTTTTT. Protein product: CASRRQGSEKLFF.